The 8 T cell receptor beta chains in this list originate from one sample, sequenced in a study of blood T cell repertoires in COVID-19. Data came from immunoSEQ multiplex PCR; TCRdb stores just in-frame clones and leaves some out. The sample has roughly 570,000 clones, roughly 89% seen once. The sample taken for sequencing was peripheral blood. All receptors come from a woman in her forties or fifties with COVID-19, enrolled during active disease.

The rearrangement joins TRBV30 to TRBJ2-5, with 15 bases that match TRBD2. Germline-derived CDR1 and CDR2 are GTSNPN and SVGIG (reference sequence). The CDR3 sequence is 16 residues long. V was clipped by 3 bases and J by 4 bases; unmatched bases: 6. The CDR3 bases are TGTGCCTGGAGCGGACTAGCGGGGGGGCAAAGAGAGACCCAGTACTTC. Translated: CAWSGLAGGQRETQYF.

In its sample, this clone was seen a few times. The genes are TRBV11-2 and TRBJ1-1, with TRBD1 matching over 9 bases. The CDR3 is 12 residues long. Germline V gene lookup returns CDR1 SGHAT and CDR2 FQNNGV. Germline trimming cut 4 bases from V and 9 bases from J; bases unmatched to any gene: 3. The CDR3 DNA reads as TGTGCCAGCAGCTCCAACAGGGGGCAAGCTTTCTTT. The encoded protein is CASSSNRGQAFF.

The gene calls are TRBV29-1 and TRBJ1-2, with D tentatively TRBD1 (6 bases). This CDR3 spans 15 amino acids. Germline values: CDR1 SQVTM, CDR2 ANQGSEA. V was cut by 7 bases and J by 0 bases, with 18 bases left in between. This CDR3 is CSATQGLGANYGYTF. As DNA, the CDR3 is TGCAGCGCTACACAGGGCCTCGGGGCTAACTATGGCTACACCTTC.

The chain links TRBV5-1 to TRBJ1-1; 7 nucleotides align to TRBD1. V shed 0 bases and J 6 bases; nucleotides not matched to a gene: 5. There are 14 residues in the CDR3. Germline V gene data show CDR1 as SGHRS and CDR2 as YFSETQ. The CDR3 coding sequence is TGCGCCAGCAGCTTGGACAGGGGATATGCTGAAGCTTTCTTT. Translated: CASSLDRGYAEAFF. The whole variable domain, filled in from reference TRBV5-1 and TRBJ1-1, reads KAGVTQTPRYLIKTRGQQVTLSCSPISGHRSVSWYQQTPGQGLQFLFEYFSETQRNKGNFPGRFSGRQFSNSRSEMNVSTLELGDSALYLCASSLDRGYAEAFFGQGTRLTVV.

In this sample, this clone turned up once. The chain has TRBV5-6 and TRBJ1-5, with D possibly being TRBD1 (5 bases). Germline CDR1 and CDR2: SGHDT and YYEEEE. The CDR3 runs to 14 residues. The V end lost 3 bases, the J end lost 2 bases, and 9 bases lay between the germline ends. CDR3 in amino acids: CASSWGGGNQPQHF. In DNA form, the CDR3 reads TGTGCCAGCAGCTGGGGGGGTGGCAATCAGCCCCAGCATTTT.

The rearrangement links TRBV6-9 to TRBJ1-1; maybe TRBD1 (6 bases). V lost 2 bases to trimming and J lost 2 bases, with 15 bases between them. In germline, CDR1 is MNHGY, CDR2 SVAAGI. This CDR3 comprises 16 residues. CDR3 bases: TGTGCCAGCAGTTATGGGACGGGACACGACAACACTGAAGCTTTCTTT. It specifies CASSYGTGHDNTEAFF.

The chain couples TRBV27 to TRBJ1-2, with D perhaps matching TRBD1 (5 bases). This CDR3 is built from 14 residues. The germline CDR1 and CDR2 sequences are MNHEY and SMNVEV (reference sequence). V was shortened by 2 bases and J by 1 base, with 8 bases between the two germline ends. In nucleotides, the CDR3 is TGTGCCAGCAGTTTAGACAGAGATAACTATGGCTACACCTTC. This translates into CASSLDRDNYGYTF.

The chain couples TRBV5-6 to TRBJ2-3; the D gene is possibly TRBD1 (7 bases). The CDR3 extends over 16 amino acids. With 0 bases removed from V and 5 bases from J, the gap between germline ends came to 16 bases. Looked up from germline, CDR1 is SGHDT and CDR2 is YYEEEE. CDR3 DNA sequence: TGTGCCAGCAGCTTGGGGAGGAGGGGGCGCGGAGATACGCAGTATTTT. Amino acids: CASSLGRRGRGDTQYF.